This entry describes one TCR beta chain. This sample was included in a study of naive and memory T cell subsets. Two oligonucleotides, mixed equimolar, formed the beta constant-region primer covering TRBC1 and TRBC2. TCRdb reanalysed the UMI-ligation and nested PCR reads using MiXCR and keeps one entry per CDR3 protein. This table holds around 160,000 distinct CDR3 sequences, 15% to 20% found once. The germline V gene encodes CDR1 SGHTA and CDR2 FQGNSA. Trimming took 2 bases from V and 5 from J; bases not matched to a gene: 5. This CDR3 contains 14 residues. J is TRBJ2-5 and V is TRBV7-2, with TRBD1 identical over 7 bases. The sample consisted of naive CD4+ T cells from blood. The source is a human donor in good health. CDR3 sequence (DNA): TGTGCCAGCAGCTTAAAGGGACAGCCTGAGACCCAGTACTTC. Encoded protein: CASSLKGQPETQYF.